Here is one TCR beta chain with its context. As processed by the authors: By means of reference gene primer amplification, nucleated cell counts were estimated. Produced via immunoSEQ multiplex PCR; TCRdb's table is partial and in-frame only. Clone size and V and J calls were adopted from that table, with D and trimming inferred from the DNA. The sample lists roughly 150,000 clones, around nine tenths occurring once. The data originate from a study of blood T cell repertoires in COVID-19. Across the study: The United States, Italy and Spain supplied acute and convalescent COVID-19 samples. Sources were T cells, B-cell-depleted T cells, or PBMCs; the material itself was cDNA or gDNA.

The clonotype comes from a woman between 65 and 79 years old with acute or convalescent COVID-19. The sequenced material came from peripheral blood.

The CDR3 loop reads CASSSLVAGGYTF. The CDR3 DNA sequence: TGTGCCAGCAGCTCCCTAGTTGCGGGAGGCTACACCTTC. V and J are TRBV11-2 and TRBJ1-2; no definite D call. Trimming cost V 4 bases and J 8 bases, with 14 bases left between them. This CDR3 spans 13 amino acids. Germline CDR1 SGHAT, CDR2 FQNNGV.